The present T cell receptor (beta chain) was sequenced within a study of early T cells in non-severe SARS-CoV-2 infection. Each single cDNA molecule received a unique molecular identifier. TCRdb processed the 5' RACE reads anew with MiXCR; each CDR3 protein has one entry. The profile covers about 80,000 distinct CDR3 sequences, with over 9% appearing a single time and about 4.6% taken by the ten largest. This clonotype occurred once. Trimming took 5 bases from V and 4 from J, leaving 12 bases between them. CDR1 and CDR2 (germline): MNHEY, SVGEGT. The CDR3 is 14 residues long. The sample was whole blood. The chain joins TRBV6-2 or TRBV6-3 to TRBJ1-5, with D possibly being TRBD1 (5 bases). The sequence came from an adult who was a healthcare worker with PCR-confirmed SARS-CoV-2 infection or an uninfected control (not recorded which). As DNA, the CDR3 is TGTGCCAGCAGTCGAGCGGGACCTAATCAGCCCCAGCATTTT. Translated, it gives CASSRAGPNQPQHF.